The 23 T cell receptor beta chains below all came from one sample that was sequenced in a study of shared clonotypes between healthy human individuals. Measured with immunoSEQ multiplex PCR; TCRdb has only the in-frame clones, and not every one. Of roughly 2,000,000 clones listed, about 95% were seen once; the top ten hold under 1.5%. Selected positively for CCR7 and CD45RO-negative, naive CD8 cells excluded terminally differentiated effector memory CD45RA+ cells. The specimen sequenced was naive CD8+ T cells sorted from blood. The receptors stem from a man between 18 and 29 years old in good health.

The CDR3 bases are TGTGCCAGCAGCCCCTCCGCTACCGCGAACACCGGGGAGCTGTTTTTT. As protein: CASSPSATANTGELFF. The chain recombines TRBV9 with TRBJ2-2; no firm D call. This CDR3 is 16 amino acids long. Trimming stripped 4 bases from V and 0 bases from J, with 13 bases between. Looked up from germline, CDR1 is SGDLS and CDR2 is YYNGEE.

DNA of the CDR3: TGTGCCAGCAGTTCAGACTGGAGCTCCTACAATGAGCAGTTCTTC. Its protein is CASSSDWSSYNEQFF. The chain is built from TRBV6-6 and TRBJ2-1; no firm D call. Trimming cost V 4 bases and J 0 bases, with 10 bases left between them. The CDR3 is 15 amino acids. Germline CDR1 is MNHNY and CDR2 is SVGAGI (reference sequence).

A word on this clone: This CDR3 is also generated by other DNA sequences in the sample. The rearrangement uses TRBV28 and TRBJ2-7, with D uncertain. The CDR3 sequence is 11 residues long. From germline, CDR1 is MDHEN and CDR2 SYDVKM. V was pared by 5 bases and J by 6 bases, with 8 bases between. The CDR3 bases are TGTGCCAGCAGTCTTGGGCCCGAGCAGTACTTC. Its protein is CASSLGPEQYF.

The rearrangement links TRBV19 to TRBJ2-5; D not certain. The CDR3 is made up of 11 amino acids. Germline values: CDR1 LNHDA, CDR2 SQIVND (reference sequence). Trimming took off 5 bases at V and 4 bases at J, with 5 bases between the two ends. The CDR3 sequence: CASSLGETQYF. The CDR3 nucleotides are TGTGCCAGTAGTCTCGGAGAGACCCAGTACTTC.

The chain links TRBV11-3 to TRBJ2-1; no firm D call. CDR1 is SGHNT and CDR2 is YENEEA in the germline V gene. Trimming removed 0 bases at V and 6 bases at J, with 6 bases between. The CDR3 consists of 13 residues. The CDR3 coding sequence is TGTGCCAGCAGCTTAGATGGGTCCAATGAGCAGTTCTTC. This sequence encodes CASSLDGSNEQFF.

About this clone itself: The junction differs from germline at one of its ends, possibly a read error. The J gene is TRBJ2-5, the V gene TRBV4-2; 11 bases align to TRBD2. This CDR3 is 18 amino acids long. Germline CDR1 is LGHNA and CDR2 is YNFKEQ. The CDR3 nucleotides read TGTGCCAGCAGCCAAGAGGAGGTTTCGACTAGCGGGGTGCCGCCGGGGGACTTC. This sequence encodes CASSQEEVSTSGVPPGDF.

V gene TRBV15 combines with J gene TRBJ2-6; no definite D call. CDR1 and CDR2 from the germline V gene are LNHNV and YYDKDF (reference sequence). The V gene lost 0 bases and the J gene lost 0 bases, with 6 bases spanning the gap. The CDR3 runs to 16 residues. CDR3 loop: CATSRDGSSGANVLTF. The CDR3 region has the DNA TGTGCCACCAGCAGAGACGGGTCCTCTGGGGCCAACGTCCTGACTTTC.

The chain couples TRBV4-3 to TRBJ2-1, with TRBD2 matching over 14 bases. The trim removed 0 bases at V and 7 bases at J, leaving 14 bases unmatched. CDR1 is LGHNA and CDR2 is YSLEER in the germline V gene. This CDR3 has 20 residues. The CDR3 sequence is CASSQEGTSGRKGVVNEQFF. Here the CDR3 DNA reads TGCGCCAGCAGCCAAGAGGGGACTAGCGGGAGAAAGGGGGTTGTGAATGAGCAGTTCTTC.

The chain combines TRBV6-5 with TRBJ2-1; D remains ambiguous. This CDR3 is built from 14 residues. V was clipped by 8 bases and J by 7 bases, with 18 bases between them. Germline values: CDR1 MNHEY, CDR2 SVGAGI. Here the CDR3 DNA reads TGTGCCAGCTTTTTCTCCTTTGACCTTAATGAGCAGTTCTTC. Encoded protein: CASFFSFDLNEQFF.

The chain carries TRBV7-9 and TRBJ2-2, with a possible D match to TRBD2 (5 bases). CDR3 length equals 15 residues. V was trimmed by 0 bases and J by 6 bases, leaving 11 bases between them. Germline V lookup: CDR1 SEHNR, CDR2 FQNEAQ (reference sequence). The CDR3 sequence is CASSLAGLGSGELFF. CDR3 nucleotides: TGTGCCAGCAGCTTAGCAGGACTGGGGTCCGGGGAGCTGTTTTTT.

Turning to this clone: Additional DNA sequences in this sample encode the identical CDR3. The V and J genes are TRBV5-1 and TRBJ2-1; D possibly corresponds to TRBD2 (5 bases). The germline V gene has CDR1 SGHRS and CDR2 YFSETQ. V dropped 0 bases and J dropped 0 bases, with 10 bases sitting between them. This CDR3 has 16 residues. CDR3 in amino acids: CASSLAGLSSYNEQFF. DNA of the CDR3: TGCGCCAGCAGCTTGGCCGGACTGAGCTCCTACAATGAGCAGTTCTTC.

The rearrangement joins TRBV13 to TRBJ2-7; D is unclear. V lost 1 base to trimming and J lost 1 base, with 8 bases between them. The CDR3 runs to 14 residues. Germline CDR1 and CDR2: PRHDT and FYEKMQ (reference sequence). The CDR3, as DNA: TGTGCCAGCAGCTTAGACACTGCTTCCTACGAGCAGTACTTC. Protein product: CASSLDTASYEQYF.

The chain carries TRBV9 and TRBJ2-7, with D possibly TRBD2 on 5 matching bases. The germline gives CDR1 SGDLS, CDR2 YYNGEE. The length of the CDR3 is 13 residues. Trimming removed 3 bases at V and 5 bases at J, with 12 bases between. In DNA form, the CDR3 reads TGTGCCAGCAGCGGAGGGTATCCCCACGAGCAGTACTTC. The encoded protein is CASSGGYPHEQYF. Filled out from reference TRBV9 and TRBJ2-7, the complete variable domain reads DSGVTQTPKHLITATGQRVTLRCSPRSGDLSVYWYQQSLDQGLQFLIQYYNGEERAKGNILERFSAQQFPDLHSELNLSSLELGDSALYFCASSGGYPHEQYFGPGTRLTVT.

The chain uses TRBV7-9 and TRBJ2-7, with 7 bases that match TRBD2. The germline gives CDR1 SEHNR, CDR2 FQNEAQ (reference sequence). The CDR3 has 14 residues. J lost 3 bases, V lost 0 bases, and 2 bases had no gene match. In DNA form, the CDR3 reads TGTGCCAGCAGCTTAGCGGGAGGGATCTACGAGCAGTACTTC. This encodes CASSLAGGIYEQYF.

DNA for the CDR3: TGTGCCAGCAGCAAAAGTGGGGCTCAGCCCCAGCATTTT. Translated: CASSKSGAQPQHF. This chain uses TRBV9 with TRBJ1-5; a weak D match, TRBD1 (5 bases). CDR3 size: 13 residues. V lost 4 bases, J lost 6 bases, and 11 bases lay in between. The germline gives CDR1 SGDLS, CDR2 YYNGEE.

V and J are TRBV14 and TRBJ1-3; a possible D gene is TRBD1 (5 bases). There are 15 residues in the CDR3. The germline gives CDR1 SGHDN, CDR2 FVKESK. V dropped 3 bases and J dropped 0 bases, with 9 bases sitting between them. CDR3 nucleotide sequence: TGTGCCAGCAGCCAGGGACGGAGCTCTGGAAACACCATATATTTT. As protein: CASSQGRSSGNTIYF.

This chain uses TRBV2 with TRBJ1-6; no firm D call. Germline V CDR1 and CDR2: SNHLY, FYNNEI. The CDR3 extends over 15 amino acids. V was trimmed by 4 bases and J by 3 bases, leaving 10 bases between them. The CDR3 DNA reads as TGTGCCAGCAGTGGAACGGGAGACTATAATTCACCCCTCCACTTT. The encoded protein is CASSGTGDYNSPLHF.

This clone showed up just once. V usage is TRBV19 and J usage is TRBJ1-2; D perhaps matches TRBD1 (5 bases). Germline CDR1 is LNHDA and CDR2 is SQIVND (reference sequence). CDR3 length: 12 amino acids. The V end was cut by 3 bases, the J end by 8 bases, with 10 bases between. CDR3 DNA sequence: TGTGCCAGTAGTATTGGGGGAGGCGGCTACACCTTC. The encoded protein is CASSIGGGGYTF. The entire variable domain, with the rest obtained from reference TRBV19 and TRBJ1-2, is as follows: DGGITQSPKYLFRKEGQNVTLSCEQNLNHDAMYWYRQDPGQGLRLIYYSQIVNDFQKGDIAEGYSVSREKKESFPLTVTSAQKNPTAFYLCASSIGGGGYTFGSGTRLTVV.

Only one count was recorded for this clone. V and J are TRBV4-1 and TRBJ2-7; D is possibly TRBD1 (6 bases). CDR1 MGHRA and CDR2 YSYEKL come from the germline V gene. V was shortened by 0 bases and J by 1 base, with 19 bases between the two germline ends. CDR3 length: 18 residues. CDR3 coding DNA: TGCGCCAGCAGCCAAGATCCCCCGACAGGCGAAGGGTCCTACGAGCAGTACTTC. Translating gives CASSQDPPTGEGSYEQYF.

The chain combines TRBV28 with TRBJ1-5; D is unresolved. Trimming left V 3 bases short and J 12 bases short, with 15 bases between. Germline V gene sequence: CDR1 MDHEN, CDR2 SYDVKM. The CDR3 has 13 amino acids. CDR3 nucleotide sequence: TGTGCCAGCAGTTTCGGAACAAACTTCAACCAGCATTTT. It is translated as CASSFGTNFNQHF.

The chain couples TRBV7-6 to TRBJ2-7; 7 bases are shared with TRBD2. CDR1 SGHVS and CDR2 FNYEAQ come from the germline V gene. Losses at the gene ends were 1 base for V and 0 bases for J; bases not matched to a gene: 3. The CDR3 runs 15 residues. The CDR3 is CASSLERDYSYEQYF. For the CDR3, the DNA is TGTGCCAGCAGCTTAGAACGGGACTACTCCTACGAGCAGTACTTC.

This chain uses TRBV4-3 with TRBJ1-4; TRBD1 might be the D (6 bases). This CDR3 is built from 15 residues. The V end was cut by 1 base, the J end by 4 bases, with 10 bases between. Germline values: CDR1 LGHNA, CDR2 YSLEER. The CDR3 region has the DNA TGCGCCAGCAGCCAAGCACAGGGCTATAATGAAAAACTGTTTTTT. Encoded protein: CASSQAQGYNEKLFF.

Details on this clone: Other DNA sequences from this sample encode an identical CDR3 as well. V is TRBV9 and J is TRBJ2-5, with D possibly being TRBD1 or TRBD2 (5 bases each). The CDR3 extends over 14 amino acids. CDR1 and CDR2 from the germline V gene are SGDLS and YYNGEE. Trimming took 0 bases from V and 1 from J, leaving 7 bases between them. CDR3 in DNA: TGTGCCAGCAGCGTAGAGGGGACCCAAGAGACCCAGTACTTC. Residues: CASSVEGTQETQYF.